These T cell receptor beta chains were read from a single sample in a study of metastatic and nonmetastatic thyroid tumors. From the PCR reads, TCRdb re-called clones with MiXCR. The repertoire includes approximately 86,000 clones, approximately 12% of them detected once, and roughly 9.6% sits in the top ten. The sample was tumor tissue. Receptor source: a female donor with papillary thyroid cancer or a benign thyroid nodule (not recorded which). Some clones in this sample may be carry-over from other donors' samples. The CDR3 runs from the conserved cysteine through the conserved F or W. A D gene is named only where the DNA matches it firmly. Expanded clones get a size class; other rows say once, few or many, or leave the size out.

>TRBV2|TRBJ2-7|14|many|TRBD2
CASSRRAGFYEQYF
TGTGCCAGCAGCCGGAGAGCGGGATTCTACGAGCAGTACTTC
>TRBV4-1|TRBJ1-5|15|many|.
CASSQDRQWYQPQHF
TGCGCCAGCAGCCAAGACCGACAGTGGTATCAGCCCCAGCATTTT
>TRBV24-1|TRBJ1-4|12|many|.
CATGGGAEKLFF
TGTGCCACCGGGGGGGGGGCTGAAAAACTGTTTTTT
>TRBV12-3/TRBV12-4|TRBJ1-4|14|many|TRBD1
CASSLDRDDEKLFF
TGTGCCAGCAGTTTGGACAGGGATGATGAAAAACTGTTTTTT
>TRBV5-6|TRBJ2-3|14|.|TRBD1
CASSIRQGQNTQYF
TGTGCCAGCAGCATTCGACAGGGTCAAAATACGCAGTATTTT
>TRBV11-3|TRBJ2-2|12|many|.
CASSPNTGELFF
TGTGCCAGCAGCCCCAACACCGGGGAGCTGTTTTTT
>TRBV3-1|TRBJ1-4|14|many|.
CASSNRATNEKLFF
TGTGCCAGCAGCAACAGGGCAACTAATGAAAAACTGTTTTTT
>TRBV20-1|TRBJ2-3|14|.|.
CSDLGTRGTDTQYF
TGCAGTGACCTGGGTACTAGAGGCACAGATACGCAGTATTTT
>TRBV20-1|TRBJ2-3|16|.|.
CSAPEVGAVLPSTQYF
TGCAGTGCCCCCGAAGTAGGAGCGGTCTTACCTAGTACGCAGTATTTT
>TRBV20-1|TRBJ2-1|14|.|.
CGARWPGAYNEQFF
TGCGGTGCTAGATGGCCAGGGGCCTACAATGAGCAGTTCTTC
>TRBV28|TRBJ2-5|13|many|.
CASSLSTRETQYF
TGTGCCAGCAGTTTGTCAACGCGAGAGACCCAGTACTTC
>TRBV28|TRBJ1-1|15|many|.
CASSFPGSVLTEAFF
TGTGCCAGCAGTTTCCCGGGTTCGGTTTTAACTGAAGCTTTCTTT
>TRBV11-2|TRBJ2-1|20|.|TRBD2
CASISSIPGLASGDYNEQFF
TGTGCCAGCATCTCCTCGATACCTGGGTTGGCTAGCGGAGATTACAATGAGCAGTTCTTC
>TRBV20-1|TRBJ1-3|14|many|.
CSAGTVLSGNTIYF
TGCAGTGCCGGGACGGTTCTCTCTGGAAACACCATATATTTT
>TRBV11-2|TRBJ2-1|13|few|.
CASSLDIRTEQLF
TGTGCCAGCAGCTTAGATATCCGGACAGAGCAGTTATTC
>TRBV11-3|TRBJ1-2|16|many|TRBD1
CASSLDRTGNFYGYTF
TGTGCCAGCAGCTTAGATCGGACAGGGAACTTTTATGGCTACACCTTC
>TRBV20-1|TRBJ1-6|18|many|.
CSARDPSTSSSYNSPLHF
TGCAGTGCTAGAGATCCTTCTACCTCGAGCTCCTATAATTCACCCCTCCACTTT
>TRBV4-1|TRBJ1-5|14|.|.
CASSQDGTASSQHF
TGCGCCAGCAGCCAAGACGGGACCGCCTCGTCACAGCATTTT
>TRBV4-1|TRBJ2-7|12|many|.
CASSQDSYEQYF
TGCGCCAGCAGCCAAGACTCCTACGAGCAGTACTTC
>TRBV5-1|TRBJ1-2|17|medium-sized|.
CASSLSTGGGLIYGYTF
TGCGCCAGCAGCTTGAGCACCGGCGGGGGCCTAATCTATGGCTACACCTTC
>TRBV19|TRBJ2-1|15|many|TRBD2
CASSIPGRAYNEQFF
TGTGCCAGTAGTATACCCGGGAGGGCATACAATGAGCAGTTCTTC
>TRBV2|TRBJ2-1|13|many|.
CATQEVKGTEQFF
TGTGCCACTCAGGAGGTAAAGGGCACAGAGCAGTTCTTC
>TRBV20-1|TRBJ2-3|14|many|TRBD2
CSARSGSRTDTQYF
TGCAGTGCACGGAGCGGGAGTAGGACAGATACGCAGTATTTT
>TRBV20-1|TRBJ2-2|17|many|TRBD2
CSARDGLAGANTGELFF
TGCAGTGCTAGAGATGGGCTAGCGGGAGCAAACACCGGGGAGCTGTTTTTT
>TRBV28|TRBJ1-2|16|many|.
CASSLRSGGARRGYTF
TGTGCCAGCAGTTTACGATCGGGGGGGGCGCGGAGGGGCTACACCTTC
>TRBV4-1|TRBJ1-5|14|many|.
CASSQVGGNQPQHF
TGCGCCAGCAGCCAAGTCGGGGGCAATCAGCCCCAGCATTTT
>TRBV6-1|TRBJ2-3|15|few|.
CASPVAGLSTDTQYF
TGTGCCAGCCCTGTGGCGGGACTTAGCACAGATACGCAGTATTTT
>TRBV9|TRBJ2-2|16|many|.
CASSVAVDANTGELFF
TGTGCCAGCAGCGTAGCTGTAGACGCGAACACCGGGGAGCTGTTTTTT
>TRBV3-1|TRBJ1-5|12|many|.
CASSRVGQPQHF
TGTGCCAGCAGCCGGGTGGGCCAGCCCCAGCATTTT
>TRBV3-1|TRBJ1-5|15|.|TRBD1
CASSPTGGGNQPQHF
TGTGCCAGCAGCCCAACAGGGGGCGGAAATCAGCCCCAGCATTTT
>TRBV3-1|TRBJ2-5|15|.|TRBD1
CASSHPGQRQETQYF
TGTGCCAGCAGCCATCCGGGACAGAGACAAGAGACCCAGTACTTC
>TRBV18|TRBJ2-5|13|many|.
CASSGQLQETQYF
TGTGCCAGCTCTGGACAACTCCAAGAGACCCAGTACTTC
>TRBV5-4|TRBJ2-3|15|many|TRBD2
CASSPTSGSTDTQYF
TGTGCCAGCAGCCCTACTAGCGGGAGCACAGATACGCAGTATTTT
>TRBV20-1|TRBJ1-2|13|many|TRBD1
CSALTGGLIRYTF
TGCAGTGCCCTGACAGGGGGCCTCATTCGCTACACCTTC
>TRBV6-1|TRBJ1-1|12|many|TRBD1
CASSWTGGEAFF
TGTGCCAGCAGCTGGACAGGGGGTGAAGCTTTCTTT
>TRBV2|TRBJ2-5|17|many|.
CASSEATLGVVGETQYF
TGTGCCAGCAGTGAAGCCACCCTTGGGGTAGTTGGGGAGACCCAGTACTTC
>TRBV9|TRBJ2-1|15|many|.
CASSARPSLGNEQFF
TGTGCCAGCAGCGCTCGGCCTAGTCTGGGCAATGAGCAGTTCTTC
>TRBV20-1|TRBJ2-3|17|many|TRBD2
CSASSEAGGSLTDTQYF
TGCAGTGCTAGTTCAGAAGCGGGAGGCAGCCTCACGGATACGCAGTATTTT
>TRBV19|TRBJ2-7|16|many|.
CASKGGGSSGSYEQYF
TGTGCCAGCAAGGGGGGAGGAAGTTCAGGGTCCTACGAGCAGTACTTC
>TRBV20-1|TRBJ1-1|13|many|TRBD1
CSALGTENTEAFF
TGCAGTGCCCTCGGGACAGAGAACACTGAAGCTTTCTTT
>TRBV5-5|TRBJ2-3|15|few|TRBD2
CASSILWTSALQQYF
TGTGCCAGCAGCATACTCTGGACTAGCGCCCTGCAGCAGTATTTT
>TRBV19|TRBJ2-1|12|many|.
CASSGTYNEQFF
TGTGCCAGTAGCGGGACCTACAATGAGCAGTTCTTC